This T cell receptor beta chain was recovered during a study of blood T cell repertoires in COVID-19. The CDR3 sequence is 15 residues long. V was trimmed by 3 bases and J by 0 bases, leaving 10 bases between them. The germline V gene encodes CDR1 SNHLY and CDR2 FYNNEI. Method: immunoSEQ multiplex PCR; TCRdb's copy keeps in-frame clones and lacks some. In the table there are about 150,000 clones, around 84% of which are singletons. The origin of this receptor is a woman in her forties or fifties with acute or convalescent COVID-19. The sample comprised peripheral blood. The chain carries TRBV2 and TRBJ2-3; D is perhaps TRBD2 (6 bases). This chain's CDR3 is CASSEYGGSTDTQYF. DNA of the CDR3: TGTGCCAGCAGTGAGTACGGGGGTAGCACAGATACGCAGTATTTT.